The 23 T cell receptor beta chains presented below share a single source sample, sequenced in a study of early T cells in non-severe SARS-CoV-2 infection. TCRdb re-analysed the 5' RACE reads in MiXCR, keeping a single row per CDR3 protein. The sample lists tens of thousands of distinct CDR3 sequences, around 7% seen once, with 2.5% to 3% in the top ten. The sequenced sample consisted of whole blood. These receptors were obtained from an adult who was a healthcare worker with PCR-confirmed SARS-CoV-2 infection or an uninfected control (not recorded which).

The rearrangement uses TRBV12-3 or TRBV12-4 and TRBJ2-2, with 9 bases matching TRBD2. The CDR3 consists of 14 residues. CDR3 bases: TGTGTTTCAACTAGCGGGCTTGGTGCCGGGGAGCTGTTTTTT. Protein product: CVSTSGLGAGELFF.

This clonotype was counted only a few times. The V and J genes are TRBV11-2 and TRBJ1-4; D is possibly TRBD1 (5 bases). The germline V gene encodes CDR1 SGHAT and CDR2 FQNNGV. This CDR3 comprises 11 residues. CDR3 sequence (DNA): TGTGCGGTGGGGCAGAATGAAAAACTGTTTTTT. It specifies CAVGQNEKLFF.

The table lists this clonotype with many counts. V gene TRBV27 combines with J gene TRBJ2-3; 9 bases map to TRBD1. Per germline, CDR1 MNHEY and CDR2 SMNVEV (reference sequence). The CDR3 runs to 15 residues. V lost 6 bases to trimming and J lost 4 bases; unmatched junction nucleotides: 8. The CDR3 region has the DNA TGTGCCAGCAGATTTTCACAGGGGGCTGCAGATACGCAGTATTTT. Encoded protein: CASRFSQGAADTQYF.

This clonotype showed up many times. V and J are TRBV7-2 and TRBJ2-1; D is unresolved. The CDR3 runs 12 residues. Trimming took 1 base from V and 10 from J, leaving 8 bases between them. Germline V gene sequence: CDR1 SGHTA, CDR2 FQGNSA. The CDR3 nucleotides read TGTGCCAGCAGCTTAGGTCACGGGGAGCAGTTCTTC. This sequence encodes CASSLGHGEQFF.

This clonotype was recorded a few times. V usage is TRBV24-1 and J usage is TRBJ2-6; no reliable D call. Germline-derived CDR1 and CDR2 are KGHDR and SFDVKD. The CDR3 consists of 16 residues. The V end lost 3 bases, the J end lost 2 bases, and 10 bases lay between the germline ends. The CDR3 sequence: CATSDRRVTGANVLTF. CDR3 nucleotides: TGTGCCACCAGTGATCGTAGGGTTACTGGGGCCAACGTCCTGACTTTC.

This clonotype has a count of ten or more. The rearrangement uses TRBV6-5 and TRBJ2-7; the match to TRBD2 covers 9 bases. V lost 5 bases, J lost 5 bases, and 10 bases stayed unmatched. Germline V lookup: CDR1 MNHEY, CDR2 SVGAGI. The CDR3 runs to 15 residues. The CDR3 is CASSRQAGGFDEQYF. The CDR3 coding sequence is TGTGCCAGCAGTCGACAGGCGGGAGGGTTTGACGAGCAGTACTTC.

This clonotype was observed a handful of times. The chain has TRBV11-2 and TRBJ2-1, with unresolved D. Trimming removed 4 bases from V and 6 bases from J, with 7 bases in between. This CDR3 contains 12 residues. Germline V gene lookup returns CDR1 SGHAT and CDR2 FQNNGV. In nucleotides, the CDR3 is TGTGCCAGCAGCTCCGCTAGCAATGAGCAGTTCTTC. Amino acid sequence: CASSSASNEQFF.

At least ten counts were recorded for this clonotype. The gene calls are TRBV20-1 and TRBJ2-3, with 9 bases matching TRBD2. Germline CDR1 is DFQATT and CDR2 is SNEGSKA (reference sequence). There are 15 residues in the CDR3. V gave up 4 bases and J gave up 2 bases; unmatched junction bases: 7. CDR3 nucleotides: TGCAGTGCTACCGGGCCTAGCGGGACCACAGATACGCAGTATTTT. Translating gives CSATGPSGTTDTQYF.

The chain has TRBV11-2 and TRBJ2-2; 13 nucleotides align to TRBD2. The CDR3 is 19 residues long. V shed 3 bases and J 0 bases; nucleotides not matched to a gene: 7. Looked up from germline, CDR1 is SGHAT and CDR2 is FQNNGV. CDR3 sequence reads: CASSFQPGLAGPNTGELFF. DNA of the CDR3: TGTGCCAGCAGCTTCCAGCCGGGACTAGCGGGGCCGAACACCGGGGAGCTGTTTTTT.

This clonotype was seen at least ten times. CDR3 sequence (DNA): TGTGCCAGCAGCCTACGTGGGACAGGGGGCTACACCTTC. Amino acids: CASSLRGTGGYTF. This chain connects TRBV11-2 to TRBJ1-2; TRBD1 aligns across 9 bases. V lost 5 bases to trimming and J lost 8 bases; unmatched junction nucleotides: 6. Looked up from germline, CDR1 is SGHAT and CDR2 is FQNNGV. The length of the CDR3 is 13 residues.

This clonotype was counted only a few times. This sequence joins TRBV28 and TRBJ2-1; 8 bases line up with TRBD2. The CDR3 length is 15 residues. The germline V gene has CDR1 MDHEN and CDR2 SYDVKM. Trimming cost V 6 bases and J 7 bases; bases outside gene matches: 11. The CDR3 loop reads CASSRPRSGGNEQFF. DNA for the CDR3: TGTGCCAGCAGCAGGCCAAGAAGCGGGGGAAATGAGCAGTTCTTC.

At least ten counts were recorded for this clonotype. V usage is TRBV7-9 and J usage is TRBJ2-7; 14 bases map to TRBD2. The ends lost 4 bases at V and 7 bases at J; junction bases unmatched: 9. The length of the CDR3 is 16 residues. CDR1 is SEHNR and CDR2 is FQNEAQ in the germline V gene (reference sequence). The CDR3 protein is CASSSSGTSGSLEQYF. CDR3 nucleotide sequence: TGTGCCAGCAGCTCGAGCGGGACTAGCGGGAGTCTGGAGCAGTACTTC.

This clonotype was counted ten times or more. An end of the junction differs from the germline gene, which may be a read error. The gene calls are TRBV6-1 and TRBJ1-4; 9 bases are shared with TRBD1. The CDR3 length is 16 residues. Germline V CDR1 and CDR2: MNHNS, SASEGT. CDR3 protein: CASSERHRGRDEKLFF. In DNA form, the CDR3 reads TGTGCCAGCAGTGAACGACACAGGGGGCGGGATGAGAAACTGTTTTTT.

Worth noting for this clonotype: A read error may explain this, as a much larger clone is one base away. The chain recombines TRBV7-2 with TRBJ2-7; 8 bases agree with TRBD2. The CDR3 extends over 15 amino acids. Germline assignment: CDR1 SGHTA and CDR2 FQGNSA. The CDR3 protein is CASSLEASGRYDQYF. The CDR3 DNA is TGTGCCAGCAGCTTAGAGGCTAGCGGGCGTTACGATCAGTACTTC.

This clonotype was found a few times. The V call is TRBV5-1, the J call TRBJ1-1, with D possibly TRBD1 on 6 matching bases. This CDR3 is built from 12 residues. Germline V gives CDR1 SGHRS, CDR2 YFSETQ. The V and J ends lost 4 bases and 4 bases respectively, with 8 bases between them. The CDR3 spells CASSIGGTEAFF. The CDR3 DNA reads as TGCGCCAGCAGCATAGGGGGCACTGAAGCTTTCTTT.

This chain uses TRBV20-1 with TRBJ2-3; the match to TRBD2 covers 13 bases. With 4 bases clipped from V and 5 bases from J, the junction kept 6 bases outside the gene matches. The CDR3 has 15 amino acids. CDR1 is DFQATT and CDR2 is SNEGSKA in the germline V gene (reference sequence). The CDR3 loop is CSAIQTSGRLDTQYF. CDR3 bases: TGCAGTGCTATCCAGACTAGCGGGAGGTTAGATACGCAGTATTTT.

Ten or more counts support this clonotype. V gene TRBV7-2 combines with J gene TRBJ2-5; 9 nucleotides agree with TRBD2. This CDR3 region has 15 residues. Germline CDR1 SGHTA, CDR2 FQGNSA. V lost 1 base and J lost 5; bases outside the gene matches: 5. The CDR3 bases are TGTGCCAGCAGCTTAGGGCTAGCGGGGCCGGAGACCCAGTACTTC. It specifies CASSLGLAGPETQYF. The variable domain in full, with the rest retrieved from reference TRBV7-2 and TRBJ2-5, is GAGVSQSPSNKVTEKGKDVELRCDPISGHTALYWYRQSLGQGLEFLIYFQGNSAPDKSGLPSDRFSAERTGGSVSTLTIQRTQQEDSAVYLCASSLGLAGPETQYFGPGTRLLVL.

There are many counts of this clonotype. This chain uses TRBV7-9 with TRBJ2-3; D may be TRBD2 (6 bases). Between the trimmed V and J ends, which lost 5 bases and 0 bases, there was a span of 21 bases. Germline lookup yields CDR1 SEHNR and CDR2 FQNEAQ (reference sequence). The CDR3 is 18 residues long. CDR3 protein: CASSPSRGSGPSTDTQYF. CDR3 bases: TGTGCCAGCAGCCCCAGTCGGGGCAGCGGGCCTAGCACAGATACGCAGTATTTT.

J is TRBJ2-5 and V is TRBV11-1; possibly TRBD1 for D (5 bases). The CDR3 consists of 14 residues. Trimming stripped 1 base from V and 4 bases from J, with 10 bases between. CDR1 is SGHAT and CDR2 is FQDESV in the germline V gene (reference sequence). The chain's CDR3 is CASSLGGFRETQYF. CDR3 DNA sequence: TGTGCCAGCAGCTTAGGGGGCTTCCGAGAGACCCAGTACTTC. The full variable domain, its missing parts supplied by reference TRBV11-1 and TRBJ2-5, is EAEVAQSPRYKITEKSQAVAFWCDPISGHATLYWYRQILGQGPELLVQFQDESVVDDSQLPKDRFSAERLKGVDSTLKIQPAELGDSAMYLCASSLGGFRETQYFGPGTRLLVL.

Many counts were recorded for this clonotype. CDR3 bases: TGTGCCAGCAGTTACTCGAGGTATACGGACAGGGGACTTCAGCCCCAGCATTTT. This gives the protein CASSYSRYTDRGLQPQHF. This chain uses TRBV6-6 with TRBJ1-5; 9 bases are a match to TRBD1. The CDR3 spans 18 residues. Germline V lookup: CDR1 MNHNY, CDR2 SVGAGI (reference sequence). The ends lost 0 bases at V and 6 bases at J; junction bases unmatched: 12.

This clonotype was seen a handful of times. The gene calls are TRBV18 and TRBJ1-6, with D possibly matching TRBD1 (6 bases). CDR3 length: 14 residues. Trimming removed 1 base from V and 7 bases from J, with 8 bases in between. Germline CDR1 and CDR2: KGHSH and LQKENI. The CDR3 loop is CASSPQGENSPLHF. CDR3 DNA: TGTGCCAGCTCACCACAGGGGGAGAATTCACCCCTCCACTTT.

This clonotype was observed at least ten times. The genes are TRBV11-2 and TRBJ1-2; D is perhaps TRBD1 (5 bases). Germline V gene lookup returns CDR1 SGHAT and CDR2 FQNNGV. This CDR3 is 16 amino acids long. V was clipped by 1 base and J by 2 bases, with 14 bases between them. The CDR3 DNA sequence: TGTGCCAGCAGCTTAGCTGGGCAGGGCCTGAACTATGGCTACACCTTC. This translates into CASSLAGQGLNYGYTF.

In its sample, this clonotype was seen many times. V usage is TRBV20-1 and J usage is TRBJ1-1; D is uncertain. Trimming pared 0 bases from V and 6 bases from J, leaving 5 bases between. The CDR3 consists of 11 residues. The germline gives CDR1 DFQATT, CDR2 SNEGSKA (reference sequence). CDR3 sequence: CSAREAAEAFF. The CDR3 nucleotides read TGCAGTGCTAGAGAAGCGGCTGAAGCTTTCTTT.